This T cell receptor (beta chain) was documented in a study of memory CD4+ T cells and cytomegalovirus serostatus. Study details: This sample comes from healthy Belgian adults, under 10 CMV seropositive, some 22 seronegative.

Original data processing: Out-of-frame sequences were removed, leaving 2,204,828 distinct TCRbeta sequences. Sequenced by immunoSEQ multiplex PCR; TCRdb stores in-frame clones only, minus some. V and J calls and clone size are copied from that table; D and trimming were computed from the DNA. The repertoire holds around 53,000 clones, with roughly 80% as singletons. The sort gate was single viable CD3+CD4+CD8-CD45RO+ cells for memory CD4+ T cells. Donors' CMV status reflects serum IgG against pp150, pp28, p38, p52. After thawing, CD4+ T cells were positively selected. The sample taken for sequencing was memory CD4+ T cells from blood. The source is an adult in good health and CMV-seronegative.

CDR3 amino acids: CASSLTSGYPNSPLHF. The CDR3 DNA reads TGTGCCAGCAGTTTAACGTCAGGGTACCCCAATTCACCCCTCCACTTT. The chain joins TRBV27 to TRBJ1-6; possibly TRBD1 for D (5 bases). Looked up from germline, CDR1 is MNHEY and CDR2 is SMNVEV (reference sequence). The CDR3 is made up of 16 amino acids. Trimming pared 2 bases from V and 7 bases from J, leaving 15 bases between.